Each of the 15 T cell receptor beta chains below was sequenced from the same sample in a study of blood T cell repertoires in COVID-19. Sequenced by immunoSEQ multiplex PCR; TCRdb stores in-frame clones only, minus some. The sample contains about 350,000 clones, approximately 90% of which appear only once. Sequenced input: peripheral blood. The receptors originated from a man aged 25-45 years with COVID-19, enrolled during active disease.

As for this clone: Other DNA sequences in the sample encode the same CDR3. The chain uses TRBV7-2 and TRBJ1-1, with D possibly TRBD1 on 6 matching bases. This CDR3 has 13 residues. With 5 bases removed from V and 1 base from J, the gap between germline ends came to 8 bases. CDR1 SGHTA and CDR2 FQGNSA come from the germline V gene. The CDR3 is CASSPQGNTEAFF. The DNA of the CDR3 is TGTGCCAGCAGCCCACAGGGGAACACTGAAGCTTTCTTT.

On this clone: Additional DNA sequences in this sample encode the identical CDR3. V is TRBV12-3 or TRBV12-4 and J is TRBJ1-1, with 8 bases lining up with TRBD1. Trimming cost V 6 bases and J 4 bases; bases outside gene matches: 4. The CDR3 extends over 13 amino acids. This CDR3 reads CASSRTGGTEAFF. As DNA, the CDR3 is TGTGCCAGCAGCCGCACAGGGGGCACTGAAGCTTTCTTT.

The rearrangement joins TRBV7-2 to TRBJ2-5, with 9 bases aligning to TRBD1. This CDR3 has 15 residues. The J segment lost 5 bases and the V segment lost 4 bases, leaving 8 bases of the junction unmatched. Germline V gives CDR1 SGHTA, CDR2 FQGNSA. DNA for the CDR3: TGTGCCAGCAGCTCGGGGACAGGGAGGCACGAGACCCAGTACTTC. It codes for CASSSGTGRHETQYF.

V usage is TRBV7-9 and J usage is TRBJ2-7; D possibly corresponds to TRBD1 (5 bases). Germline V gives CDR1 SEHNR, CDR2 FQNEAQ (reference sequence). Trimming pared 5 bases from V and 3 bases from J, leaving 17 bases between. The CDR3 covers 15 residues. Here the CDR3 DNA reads TGTGCCAGCAGCGGAGTGCAGGGATCCTACTACGAGCAGTACTTC. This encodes CASSGVQGSYYEQYF.

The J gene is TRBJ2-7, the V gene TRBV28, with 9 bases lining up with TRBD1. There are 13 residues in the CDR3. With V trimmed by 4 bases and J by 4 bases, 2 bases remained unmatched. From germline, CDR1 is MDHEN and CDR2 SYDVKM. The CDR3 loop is CASSSDRGYEQYF. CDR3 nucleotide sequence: TGTGCCAGCAGTTCCGACAGGGGGTACGAGCAGTACTTC. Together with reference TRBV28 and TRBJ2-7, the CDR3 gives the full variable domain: DVKVTQSSRYLVKRTGEKVFLECVQDMDHENMFWYRQDPGLGLRLIYFSYDVKMKEKGDIPEGYSVSREKKERFSLILESASTNQTSMYLCASSSDRGYEQYFGPGTRLTVT.

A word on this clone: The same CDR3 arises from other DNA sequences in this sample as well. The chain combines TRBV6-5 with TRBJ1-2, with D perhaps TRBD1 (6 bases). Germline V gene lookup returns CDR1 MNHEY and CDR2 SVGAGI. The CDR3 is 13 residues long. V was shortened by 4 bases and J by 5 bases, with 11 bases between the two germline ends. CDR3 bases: TGTGCCAGCAGTTCCACAGGGTATTATGGCTACACCTTC. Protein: CASSSTGYYGYTF.

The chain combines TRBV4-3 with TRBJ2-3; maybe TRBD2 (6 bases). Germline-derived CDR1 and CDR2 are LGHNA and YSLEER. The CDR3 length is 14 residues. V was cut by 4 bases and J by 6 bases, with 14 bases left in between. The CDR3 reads CASSPELRGDTQYF. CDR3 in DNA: TGCGCCAGCAGCCCAGAGCTTCGGGGGGATACGCAGTATTTT.

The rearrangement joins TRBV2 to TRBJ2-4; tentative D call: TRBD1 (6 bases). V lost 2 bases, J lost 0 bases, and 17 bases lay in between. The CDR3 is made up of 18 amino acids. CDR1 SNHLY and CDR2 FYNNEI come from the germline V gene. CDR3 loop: CASSERGTEILAKNIQYF. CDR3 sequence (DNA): TGTGCCAGCAGTGAAAGGGGGACGGAAATTCTAGCCAAAAACATTCAGTACTTC.

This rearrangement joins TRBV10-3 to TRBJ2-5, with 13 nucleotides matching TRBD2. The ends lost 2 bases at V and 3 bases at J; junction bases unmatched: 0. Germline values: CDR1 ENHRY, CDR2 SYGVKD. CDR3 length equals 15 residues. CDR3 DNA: TGTGCCATCAGTGAGGGACTAGCGGGAGAAGAGACCCAGTACTTC. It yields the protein CAISEGLAGEETQYF.

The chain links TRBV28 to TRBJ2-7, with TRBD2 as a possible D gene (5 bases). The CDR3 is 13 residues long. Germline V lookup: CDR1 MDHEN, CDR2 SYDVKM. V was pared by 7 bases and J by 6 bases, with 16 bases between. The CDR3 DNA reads TGTGCCAGCACCCCGGCCGGGAAGCGCGAGCAGTACTTC. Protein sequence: CASTPAGKREQYF.

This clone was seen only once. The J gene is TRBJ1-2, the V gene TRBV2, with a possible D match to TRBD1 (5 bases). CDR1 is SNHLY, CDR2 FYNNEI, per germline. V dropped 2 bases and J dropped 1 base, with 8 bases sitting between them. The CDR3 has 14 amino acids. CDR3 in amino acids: CASSELGGNYGYTF. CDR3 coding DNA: TGTGCCAGCAGTGAATTGGGGGGTAACTATGGCTACACCTTC.

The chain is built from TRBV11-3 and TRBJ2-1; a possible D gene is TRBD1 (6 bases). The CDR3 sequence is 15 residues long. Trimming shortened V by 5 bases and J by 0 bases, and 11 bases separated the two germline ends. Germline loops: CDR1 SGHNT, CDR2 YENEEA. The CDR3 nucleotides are TGTGCCAGCAGCCGCGGACAGTCCTCCTACAATGAGCAGTTCTTC. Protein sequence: CASSRGQSSYNEQFF.

The DNA of the CDR3 is TGTGCCAGCTCAGACAGCTCGGTGACAGATACGCAGTATTTT. This gives the protein CASSDSSVTDTQYF. V usage is TRBV18 and J usage is TRBJ2-3; a weak D match, TRBD1 (5 bases). Trimming removed 5 bases from V and 3 bases from J, with 12 bases in between. Germline lookup yields CDR1 KGHSH and CDR2 LQKENI. This CDR3 spans 14 amino acids.

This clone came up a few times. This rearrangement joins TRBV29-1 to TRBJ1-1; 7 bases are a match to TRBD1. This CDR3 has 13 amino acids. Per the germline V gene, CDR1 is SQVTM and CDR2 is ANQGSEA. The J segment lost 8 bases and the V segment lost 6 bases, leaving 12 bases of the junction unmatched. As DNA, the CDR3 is TGCAGCGTACTAACAGGGGCAGTGTTGGAAGCTTTCTTT. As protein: CSVLTGAVLEAFF.

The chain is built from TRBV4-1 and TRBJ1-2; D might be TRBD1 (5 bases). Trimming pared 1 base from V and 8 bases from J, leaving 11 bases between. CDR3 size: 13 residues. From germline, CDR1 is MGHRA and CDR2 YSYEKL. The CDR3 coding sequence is TGCGCCAGCAGCCAAGTAGGGGCATGGGGCTACACCTTC. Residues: CASSQVGAWGYTF.